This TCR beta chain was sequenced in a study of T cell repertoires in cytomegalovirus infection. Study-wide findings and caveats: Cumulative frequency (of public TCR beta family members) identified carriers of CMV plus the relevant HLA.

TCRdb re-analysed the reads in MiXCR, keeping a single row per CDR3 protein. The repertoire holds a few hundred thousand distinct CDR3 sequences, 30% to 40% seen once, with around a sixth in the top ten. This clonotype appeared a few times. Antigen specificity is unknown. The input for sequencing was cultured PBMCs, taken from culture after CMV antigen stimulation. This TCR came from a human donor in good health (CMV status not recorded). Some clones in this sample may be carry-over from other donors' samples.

CDR3 in amino acids: CASSYRDTGNYEQYF. As DNA, the CDR3 is TGTGCCAGCAGTTACCGGGACACTGGAAATTACGAGCAGTACTTC. This chain connects TRBV6-2 or TRBV6-3 to TRBJ2-7; TRBD1 might be the D (6 bases). CDR1 is MNHEY, CDR2 SVGEGT, per germline. The CDR3 is 15 residues long. Deletions cut 2 bases from V and 4 bases from J, with 15 bases between.